Sequencing of this T cell receptor beta chain was carried out in a study of cytomegalovirus exposure and HLA in healthy donors (dated by TCRdb to 2015 to 2018). A note on the overall study: According to an earlier analysis of a few hundred of the donors, about 170 million T cells yielded over 100 million unique TCR beta sequences and 250 to 350 Gb of sequence data. An early release covering about 600 HLA-typed donors comprised about 320 gigabases of sequencing data and approximately 80 million unique TCR sequences. Of the 300 to 500 genotyped donors, 75% to 85% were placed in the genetic ancestry cluster associated with self-reported Caucasian donors. The aim of the study was to test whether cataloging public T cell receptors could identify signatures of past pathogen exposure. The study profiled the T cell repertoires of under 700 subjects by immunosequencing and related them to cytomegalovirus serostatus. Along with the roughly 670-subject first cohort, a separate validation cohort of over 90 different subjects was used. To predict cytomegalovirus infection status, the study brought together high-throughput TCR immunosequencing, statistical association of individual TCRs with disease status, and machine learning. In a later analysis, previously published TCR beta repertoires from 666 donors were re-analyzed and high-resolution HLA genotyping was added so that TCR occurrence patterns could be studied. Rather than drawing on any new phenotypic data, the later analysis identified candidate immune exposures from TCR beta sequences and the way those sequences occurred across donors. In an earlier analysis of a few hundred of the donors, high-throughput TCR beta sequencing was used to judge whether each TCR beta V gene segment behaved as functional or pseudogenic. Donor age, sex, ethnicity and CMV serostatus were collected together with the repertoire data. In a later genetic analysis, genome-wide SNP genotypes for about 55% of the roughly 700 donors were used, and that subset was treated as a discovery cohort. Every discovery cohort repertoire had been produced on one sequencing platform. Class I and class II HLA loci were covered by the typing at four-digit resolution. The number of typed donors differed by locus: roughly 629-630 for A, B, C, DRB1 and DQB1; approximately 520 for DQA1; 606 for DPA1; and some 430 for DPB1. Roughly five DR-DQ haplotypes were handled as single units for association and clustering, since linkage in the cohort was strong. Among some 400 genotyped donors of the cohort, an average of roughly 230,000 unique TCR beta nucleotide sequences was sequenced per donor, of which about 18% were non-productive. What the authors observed across the whole study: Most TCR sequences were observed very rarely across donors, whereas some public TCRs were present in many individuals. A few of the identified cytomegalovirus-associated TCR beta chains were confirmed in vitro to be specific for cytomegalovirus antigens. In a later analysis, several top co-occurrence clusters were reported to appear linked to parvovirus B19, influenza, CMV and Epstein-Barr virus. Linkage disequilibrium might explain the correlated functional status among segregating V segments, but an unknown experimental factor could not be ruled out. A later analysis found that most CMV-associated TCR beta chains appeared HLA-restricted, with HLA associations seemingly driven largely by CMV exposure. In a later analysis, HLA-associated TCR beta chains showed more clonal expansion and lower generation probabilities than non-associated chains that were equally common. According to the authors, the approach could potentially be generalized to other disease states and immunological phenotypes. In both the original and validation cohorts, the classifier was reported to diagnose cytomegalovirus status with high specificity and sensitivity. Because HLA typing was unavailable for some donors at each locus, only the typed subset was used in association tests. Specific HLA alleles were associated with 15,000 to 20,000 TCR beta sequences at a false discovery rate of 0.05 in a later analysis. In an earlier analysis of more than 450 of the donors, most TCR beta V segments were observed in productive rearrangements about 87% or about 30% of the time, broadly matching IMGT annotations. Sequencing depth was assumed to be roughly uniform across donors in the presence/absence analyses, though that assumption may not hold. This cohort had only TCR beta chains sequenced, and the lack of alpha or paired-chain data limited which features could be detected. An association between a missense DCLRE1C variant and V-gene and J-gene trimming of TCR beta chains was found in a later genetic analysis and replicated in an independent cohort. The 87-base-pair reads could not distinguish some IMGT-functional V segments, including TRBV6-2 and TRBV6-3, so those segments were excluded. In a later analysis, the rate of TCR association differed among HLA loci, with DRB1 alleles having the most associated TCRs and HLA-C alleles having the fewest. Assigning TCR associations to individual alleles was difficult when HLA alleles, especially DR and DQ, strongly co-occurred. Over 15 rarely observed V segments, including chromosome 9 orphons, were excluded from the earlier analysis of several hundred of the donors because counts were too low. A group of highly shared sequence variants was considered likely to be a technical artifact of the sequencing pipeline. For the cohort, immune exposure information was limited to CMV serostatus. In a later genetic analysis, fewer N-insertions in productive TCRs were reported among donors in an Asian-associated ancestry cluster than the approximately 710-donor mean. A total of roughly 160 TCR beta chains were listed by the study as associated with cytomegalovirus. A further reported finding was that TCR beta sequences accurately predicted the HLA-A and HLA-B alleles for most subjects in the first cohort.

Worth noting for this clone: Its binding antigen is unknown. No per-base quality is available; no much larger clone lies one base away.

The cohort consisted of 650 to 850 healthy bone marrow donors. All cohort members were sampled while nominally healthy, although unrecorded immune exposures were likely present. The donor tested CMV seronegative and was one of the 352 seronegative cohort members. A peripheral blood sample was provided by each donor, and peripheral blood mononuclear cells were used for TCR beta sequencing. Genomic DNA was extracted from the blood cell samples with the Qiagen DNeasy Blood Extraction Kit. Trimming leaves V shorter by 4 bases and J shorter by 3 bases, with the junction holding 13 bases beyond the gene matches. Reading the germline V gene gives CDR1 SGHDT and CDR2 YYEEEE. From cysteine to phenylalanine, the CDR3 is 17 amino acids long. Here the CDR3 DNA is all that survives: 51 bases in frame from base 1. Libraries came from the immunoSEQ multiplex PCR assay. For the multiplex PCR, a mixture combining 60 forward primers for TCR Vbeta segments and 13 reverse primers for TCR Jbeta segments was used. The CDR3 region of rearranged TCR beta genes was amplified from genomic DNA by a multiplex PCR assay. Amplified TCR beta libraries were sequenced as 87-base-pair reads on the Illumina HiSeq System. Under the source paper's analysis protocol: In a later analysis, around 80 million unique TCR beta chains were counted across the approximately 640 repertoires, and about 9.9 million of these chains were shared by at least two donors. Raw reads were error-corrected and collapsed into unique sequences by a nearest-neighbor algorithm in which closely related sequences were merged to remove PCR and sequencing errors. V, D and J gene segments were assigned by aligning CDR3 sequences to IMGT reference sequences. For a sequence to be retained, at least a six-nucleotide match to both a V gene segment and a J gene segment was required. Rearrangements were classified as productive when the CDR3 lacked stop codons and remained in frame with V and J, and all other rearrangements were classified as non-productive. CDR3 was defined by IMGT convention, running from the second conserved V-encoded cysteine to the conserved J-encoded phenylalanine. The earlier analysis of 587 of the donors excluded sequences that lacked an unambiguous match to a single V gene segment. In an earlier analysis of 450 to 750 of the donors, a V segment was called functional when productive rearrangements were above 56.7%, and segregating when the standard deviation between donors exceeded 5%. To diagnose cytomegalovirus status from the catalog of TCR beta chain sequences, a statistical classification framework was built. V and J gene assignment, in a later analysis, came from comparing TCR nucleotide sequences with IMGT/GENE-DB human TR gene sequences. The TCRdist pipeline was used in a later analysis to assign CDR3 sequences and most-parsimonious VDJ recombination scenarios. In a later analysis, each TCR beta chain was defined by its CDR3 amino acid sequence together with its V-gene family, and reads without a unique V-gene family were excluded. To address suspected cross-contamination and a sequencing artifact, a later analysis removed under 600 highly shared, low-generation-probability nucleotide sequences. In a later analysis, a clonal expansion index was calculated for each public chain from normalized within-repertoire ranks of inferred template counts. A later analysis computed generation probabilities with a VDJ recombination model fitted to out-of-frame rearrangements, and checked the results against IGoR. In a later analysis, hypergeometric tests were used to score TCR-TCR, TCR-HLA and TCR-CMV co-occurrence, with a repertoire-size bias correction applied to TCR pairs. In a later analysis, false discovery rates were estimated by permuting HLA or CMV assignments 20 times. A later analysis grouped co-occurring TCRs with DBSCAN, adding TCRdist sequence similarity when clustering within HLA-allele-positive subsets. For co-occurrence clustering, repertoires with fewer than 30,000 or more than 120,000 public chains were excluded, along with roughly 5 repertoires with anomalous nucleotide sharing. TCRdb holds this immuneACCESS table with in-frame rearrangements only. Some clones are missing; in checked studies, unresolved V genes explain under half, and the rest has no known cause. Clonal size and the V and J genes are those of that table, whereas D and trimming came from the DNA. Recorded for this sample are hundreds of thousands of clones; roughly 80% of them occurred a single time. Around 2.8% of the sample lies in the top ten.

The source is a man aged 25-45 years in good health and CMV-seronegative. The V gene is TRBV5-6 and the J gene is TRBJ2-3; a stretch of 8 junction bases matches TRBD1. The sequenced material came from PBMCs. The DNA sequence is TGTGCCAGCAGCCCCGCCGGGACAGGTCTTTTGACAGATACGCAGTATTTT. Its protein is CASSPAGTGLLTDTQYF.